The 7 T cell receptor beta chains reported below all come from one sample, sequenced in a study of T cells in localized non-small cell lung cancer. Only in-frame clones appear in the TCRdb table, and some are missing; sequencing was by immunoSEQ multiplex PCR. Of 30,000 to 35,000 clones listed, 88% are singletons. The starting material was peripheral blood, obtained before any cancer treatment. All receptors come from a woman aged 40-70 years with stage I lung adenocarcinoma.

This chain links TRBV9 with TRBJ1-2, with 9 bases that match TRBD1. This CDR3 is built from 16 residues. Per germline, CDR1 SGDLS and CDR2 YYNGEE. The V and J ends lost 3 bases and 1 base, in that order; junction bases with no gene match: 7. The CDR3 nucleotides are TGTGCCAGCAGCGCCCCCGGGACAGGGATTAACTATGGCTACACCTTC. Translation: CASSAPGTGINYGYTF. The variable domain in full, completed from reference TRBV9 and TRBJ1-2, reads DSGVTQTPKHLITATGQRVTLRCSPRSGDLSVYWYQQSLDQGLQFLIQYYNGEERAKGNILERFSAQQFPDLHSELNLSSLELGDSALYFCASSAPGTGINYGYTFGSGTRLTVV.

This clone has more than one count but fewer than ten. The CDR3 sequence is CASSELLDRDYEQYF. CDR3 nucleotide sequence: TGTGCCAGCAGTGAACTTTTGGACAGAGACTACGAGCAGTACTTC. V gene TRBV6-1 combines with J gene TRBJ2-7, with a tentative D call TRBD1 (6 bases). The CDR3 extends over 15 amino acids. Germline loops: CDR1 MNHNS, CDR2 SASEGT. Trimming left V 2 bases short and J 3 bases short, with 14 bases between.

The rearrangement links TRBV27 to TRBJ1-1, with D tentatively TRBD1 (5 bases). Per germline, CDR1 MNHEY and CDR2 SMNVEV (reference sequence). Trimming stripped 3 bases from V and 5 bases from J, with 10 bases between. The CDR3 runs to 13 residues. In DNA, the CDR3 is TGTGCCAGCAGTTTCTCCAGGGATACTGAAGCTTTCTTT. It yields the protein CASSFSRDTEAFF.

This clone was observed a single time. This chain links TRBV10-3 with TRBJ2-1; either TRBD1 or TRBD2 may fit D (5 bases each). Germline-derived CDR1 and CDR2 are ENHRY and SYGVKD. With 6 bases removed from V and 7 bases from J, the gap between germline ends came to 22 bases. CDR3 length equals 16 residues. The CDR3 coding sequence is TGTGCCATCAGAAGAGGACTGGGGCCGGGGTGGAATGAGCAGTTCTTC. Protein sequence: CAIRRGLGPGWNEQFF.

The V gene is TRBV7-2, the J gene TRBJ2-2, with D perhaps given as TRBD1 or TRBD2 (6 bases each). Germline V gene lookup returns CDR1 SGHTA and CDR2 FQGNSA. V was shortened by 1 base and J by 6 bases, with 12 bases between the two germline ends. The CDR3 is made up of 15 amino acids. The CDR3 region is CASSLGGAYPGELFF. CDR3 DNA: TGTGCCAGCAGCTTAGGGGGGGCCTATCCCGGGGAGCTGTTTTTT. Using reference TRBV7-2 and TRBJ2-2 for the parts outside the CDR3, the full variable domain is GAGVSQSPSNKVTEKGKDVELRCDPISGHTALYWYRQSLGQGLEFLIYFQGNSAPDKSGLPSDRFSAERTGGSVSTLTIQRTQQEDSAVYLCASSLGGAYPGELFFGEGSRLTVL.

J is TRBJ1-4 and V is TRBV5-1, with D uncertain. The CDR3 runs 16 residues. In germline, CDR1 is SGHRS, CDR2 YFSETQ. Trimming took 1 base from V and 10 from J, leaving 20 bases between them. The CDR3 loop is CASSLSGSYVDGKLFF. In DNA, the CDR3 is TGCGCCAGCAGCTTGTCTGGCAGCTATGTCGATGGAAAACTGTTTTTT.

The chain links TRBV7-3 to TRBJ1-1; D may be TRBD1 (5 bases). V was clipped by 5 bases and J by 4 bases, with 14 bases between them. The V gene's germline CDR1 is SGHTA and CDR2 FQGTGA. The CDR3 covers 14 residues. This CDR3 reads CASSPGGWATEAFF. CDR3 coding DNA: TGTGCCAGCAGCCCCGGGGGGTGGGCCACTGAAGCTTTCTTT.